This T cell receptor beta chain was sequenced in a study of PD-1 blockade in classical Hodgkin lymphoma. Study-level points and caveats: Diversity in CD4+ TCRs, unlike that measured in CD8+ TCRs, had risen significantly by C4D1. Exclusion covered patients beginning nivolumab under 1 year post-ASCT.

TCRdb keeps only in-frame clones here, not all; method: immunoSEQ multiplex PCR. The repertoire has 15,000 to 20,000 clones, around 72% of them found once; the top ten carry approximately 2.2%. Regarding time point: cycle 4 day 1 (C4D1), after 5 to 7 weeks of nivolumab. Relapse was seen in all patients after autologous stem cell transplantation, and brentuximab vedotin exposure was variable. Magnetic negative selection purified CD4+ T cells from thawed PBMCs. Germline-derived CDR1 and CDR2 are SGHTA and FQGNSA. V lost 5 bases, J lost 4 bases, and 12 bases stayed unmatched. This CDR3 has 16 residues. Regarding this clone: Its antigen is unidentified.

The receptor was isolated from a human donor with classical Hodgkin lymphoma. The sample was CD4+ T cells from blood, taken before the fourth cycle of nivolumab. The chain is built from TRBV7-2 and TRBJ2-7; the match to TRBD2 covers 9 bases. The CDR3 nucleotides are TGTGCCAGCAGCCGTGATACGACTAGCGGCAAATACGAGCAGTACTTC. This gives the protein CASSRDTTSGKYEQYF.